The source of this T cell receptor beta chain is a study of response to subunit inactivated influenza vaccine. TCRdb recomputed calls from the RT-PCR reads with MiXCR, one row per CDR3 protein. The sample has hundreds of thousands of distinct CDR3 sequences, less than 15% seen once. On this clonotype itself: Antigen: not known. This clone may be a read error of a much larger clone one base away.

The study, taken as a whole, reports: Authors suggested that a seasonal influenza vaccination recruits few new T cells each time.

The V segment lost 7 bases and the J segment 3 bases; nucleotides outside the gene matches: 7. Germline loops: CDR1 LNHNV, CDR2 YYDKDF (reference sequence). The CDR3 extends over 14 amino acids. This sequence originates from a man aged 45 to 65 who received an inactivated influenza vaccine. The source was PBMCs from blood, collected 14 days before vaccination. The gene calls are TRBV15 and TRBJ2-3; 7 bases align to TRBD1. This chain's CDR3 is CATITYRGTDTQYF. CDR3 coding DNA: TGTGCCACCATCACCTACAGGGGTACAGATACGCAGTATTTT.